This T cell receptor (beta chain) derives from a study of blood T cell repertoires in COVID-19. Background on the study: Samples of COVID-19 (acute and convalescent) were obtained from the United States, Italy and Spain.

Patients from Seattle were sampled longitudinally, starting during active infection. Produced via immunoSEQ multiplex PCR; TCRdb's table is partial and in-frame only. Of around 300,000 clones in the sample, 90% were seen once. Germline values: CDR1 GTSNPN, CDR2 SVGIG (reference sequence). This CDR3 is 13 amino acids long. V shed 0 bases and J shed 2 bases, with 7 bases lying between them. The sequenced sample was peripheral blood. The receptor comes from a woman under 40 with COVID-19, enrolled during active disease. The gene calls are TRBV30 and TRBJ1-1, with D hard to call. CDR3 sequence: CAWSVQRNTEAFF. The CDR3 DNA follows: TGTGCCTGGAGTGTACAACGAAACACTGAAGCTTTCTTT.